One and the same sample provided the 30 T cell receptor beta chains below, sequenced in a study of cytomegalovirus exposure and HLA in healthy donors. The PCR ran on 60 Vbeta and 13 Jbeta primers. Libraries were prepared by immunoSEQ multiplex PCR; TCRdb keeps only in-frame clonotypes and omits some of them. Here the sample spans 200,000 or so clones, more than 70% being singletons. The source material was PBMCs. The receptor source for this set is a boy aged 10-17 years in good health and CMV-seronegative.

The chain is built from TRBV4-3 and TRBJ1-1, with no clear D. With 0 bases removed from V and 1 base from J, the gap between germline ends came to 6 bases. The CDR3 extends over 14 amino acids. Germline values: CDR1 LGHNA, CDR2 YSLEER. In DNA form, the CDR3 reads TGCGCCAGCAGCCAAGACCTCTCGAACACTGAAGCTTTCTTT. It translates to CASSQDLSNTEAFF.

This clone appeared once. CDR3 coding DNA: TGTGCCAGTAGTATGGGGACAGGCGGAGGGTATGGCTACACCTTC. Its translation: CASSMGTGGGYGYTF. J is TRBJ1-2 and V is TRBV19; 8 positions agree with TRBD1. V was clipped by 3 bases and J by 5 bases; unmatched bases: 8. This CDR3 spans 15 amino acids. In germline, CDR1 is LNHDA, CDR2 SQIVND (reference sequence).

In its sample, this clone was seen once. The J gene is TRBJ1-2, the V gene TRBV25-1; no clear D. From germline, CDR1 is MGHDK and CDR2 SYGVNS. The V and J ends lost 5 bases and 5 bases respectively, with 12 bases between them. The CDR3 contains 13 residues. The CDR3 is CASSSFGGYGYTF. CDR3 sequence (DNA): TGTGCCAGCAGTAGTTTTGGAGGGTATGGCTACACCTTC.

The chain carries TRBV13 and TRBJ1-2; 7 bases align to TRBD1. The length of the CDR3 is 16 residues. The germline V gene has CDR1 PRHDT and CDR2 FYEKMQ (reference sequence). J gave up 1 base and V 6 bases, and 11 bases lay outside the gene matches. The CDR3 protein is CASSLLGGTVNYGYTF. CDR3 sequence (DNA): TGTGCCAGCAGTCTCCTAGGGGGCACCGTTAACTATGGCTACACCTTC.

The rearrangement links TRBV30 to TRBJ2-3; 8 bases fit TRBD2. The CDR3 spans 16 residues. The trim removed 1 base at V and 6 bases at J, leaving 12 bases unmatched. Germline CDR1 reads GTSNPN; CDR2 reads SVGIG (reference sequence). The CDR3 DNA reads TGTGCCTGGAGTGCCCTGTGGAGCGGGAGTGGTGATACGCAGTATTTT. Protein: CAWSALWSGSGDTQYF.

This chain links TRBV27 with TRBJ1-1; 8 bases agree with TRBD1. Germline CDR1 is MNHEY and CDR2 is SMNVEV (reference sequence). The CDR3 has 17 residues. V dropped 5 bases and J dropped 0; count of bases not matched to a gene: 11. The CDR3 nucleotides read TGTGCCAGCAGTATCTACGCAGGGGGCGGCATGAACACTGAAGCTTTCTTT. This encodes CASSIYAGGGMNTEAFF.

This clone has more than one count but fewer than ten. The chain recombines TRBV27 with TRBJ2-7; the match to TRBD1 covers 7 bases. V shed 4 bases and J 6 bases; nucleotides not matched to a gene: 12. The CDR3 is 15 residues long. Germline V gene data show CDR1 as MNHEY and CDR2 as SMNVEV (reference sequence). The CDR3 DNA follows: TGTGCCAGCAGTTCCTCCGCGCGAACAGGGGTCGAGCAGTACTTC. This encodes CASSSSARTGVEQYF.

The count of this clone is one. The chain joins TRBV15 to TRBJ2-1, with D tentatively TRBD2 (6 bases). V was clipped by 1 base and J by 1 base, with 11 bases between them. CDR1 LNHNV and CDR2 YYDKDF come from the germline V gene (reference sequence). The CDR3 consists of 16 residues. The CDR3 here is CATSRGLGGSYNEQFF. CDR3 sequence (DNA): TGTGCCACCAGCAGAGGTTTGGGAGGATCCTACAATGAGCAGTTCTTC.

V gene TRBV6-7 combines with J gene TRBJ2-7, with D tentatively TRBD2 (6 bases). TRBV6-7 has ORF status, its function being uncertain. Trimming took off 0 bases at V and 3 bases at J, with 15 bases between the two ends. The CDR3 sequence is 16 residues long. CDR3 in amino acids: CASSYSTPRELYEQYF. CDR3 DNA: TGTGCCAGCAGTTACTCGACCCCACGGGAGCTCTACGAGCAGTACTTC.

The chain uses TRBV6-1 and TRBJ1-2; D gene unclear. The V and J ends lost 0 bases and 6 bases respectively, with 8 bases between them. The CDR3 runs 13 residues. CDR1 is MNHNS, CDR2 SASEGT, per germline. CDR3 sequence: CASSEAGRDGYTF. The CDR3 region has the DNA TGTGCCAGCAGTGAAGCAGGGAGGGATGGCTACACCTTC.

Details on this clone: Other DNA sequences from this sample encode an identical CDR3 as well. V is TRBV7-9 and J is TRBJ1-4, with TRBD1 identical over 9 bases. The CDR3 is 14 residues long. J gave up 5 bases and V 3 bases, and 1 base lay outside the gene matches. Germline CDR1 SEHNR, CDR2 FQNEAQ (reference sequence). CDR3 sequence reads: CASSLGQGNEKLFF. The CDR3 coding sequence is TGTGCCAGCAGCTTGGGACAGGGAAATGAAAAACTGTTTTTT.

The gene calls are TRBV6-1 and TRBJ1-3; D is uncertain. From germline, CDR1 is MNHNS and CDR2 SASEGT. CDR3 size: 13 residues. The V end was cut by 4 bases, the J end by 2 bases, with 6 bases between. The CDR3 protein is CASSGTAGNTIYF. The CDR3 nucleotides are TGTGCCAGCAGTGGCACTGCTGGAAACACCATATATTTT.

The chain combines TRBV27 with TRBJ2-7, with a weak D call TRBD1 (5 bases). Germline CDR1 is MNHEY and CDR2 is SMNVEV (reference sequence). Deletions cut 3 bases from V and 4 bases from J, with 10 bases between. The CDR3 is 13 residues long. The CDR3 DNA sequence: TGTGCCAGCAGTTTGGGCAGGGTTTACGAGCAGTACTTC. Protein product: CASSLGRVYEQYF.

The chain recombines TRBV6-5 with TRBJ1-1; 7 nucleotides match TRBD1. Germline assignment: CDR1 MNHEY and CDR2 SVGAGI. This CDR3 has 14 residues. V shed 5 bases and J 0 bases; nucleotides not matched to a gene: 3. Written as DNA, the CDR3 is TGTGCCAGCAGTCGACAGGGTATGAACACTGAAGCTTTCTTT. Encoded protein: CASSRQGMNTEAFF.

Concerning this clone: Since the CDR3 does not end with the conserved phenylalanine or tryptophan, this likely comes from a read error. This chain joins TRBV7-2 and TRBJ1-6; 8 bases match TRBD1. Germline V gives CDR1 SGHTA, CDR2 FQGNSA. V shed 7 bases, J shed 12 bases, and the junction held 14 bases outside the gene matches. This CDR3 spans 15 amino acids. The CDR3 loop is CASTPPGQAAGPLHS. The CDR3 region has the DNA TGTGCCAGCACTCCGCCGGGACAGGCCGCTGGACCCCTCCACTCT.

The V call is TRBV27, the J call TRBJ2-7; weak D call: TRBD1 (6 bases). V lost 1 base to trimming and J lost 5 bases, with 18 bases between them. CDR3 length equals 16 residues. Germline V gives CDR1 MNHEY, CDR2 SMNVEV (reference sequence). CDR3 coding DNA: TGTGCCAGCAGTTTATTACTCCGTGGCAGGGGTCACGAGCAGTACTTC. This translates into CASSLLLRGRGHEQYF.

The V and J genes are TRBV7-2 and TRBJ2-1; TRBD2 might be the D (6 bases). Germline V gene data show CDR1 as SGHTA and CDR2 as FQGNSA. This CDR3 is built from 16 residues. Trimming stripped 5 bases from V and 2 bases from J, with 16 bases between. Here the CDR3 reads CASSHTLGGTYNEQFF. The CDR3 nucleotides read TGTGCCAGCAGCCACACCCTTGGAGGGACCTACAATGAGCAGTTCTTC.

V gene TRBV7-2 combines with J gene TRBJ2-1; the match to TRBD1 covers 9 bases. Per the germline V gene, CDR1 is SGHTA and CDR2 is FQGNSA. V shed 2 bases and J 13 bases; nucleotides not matched to a gene: 15. The CDR3 totals 16 residues. This chain's CDR3 is CASSLTGTGSLIGQFF. CDR3 DNA: TGTGCCAGCAGCTTAACCGGGACAGGGAGTTTGATAGGTCAGTTCTTC. Combining the CDR3 with reference TRBV7-2 and TRBJ2-1 gives the whole variable domain GAGVSQSPSNKVTEKGKDVELRCDPISGHTALYWYRQSLGQGLEFLIYFQGNSAPDKSGLPSDRFSAERTGGSVSTLTIQRTQQEDSAVYLCASSLTGTGSLIGQFFGPGTRLTVL.

The CDR3 DNA sequence: TGCGCCAGCAGTCATCAGACTAGCGGGCCCTTTAAGTACTTC. Encoded protein: CASSHQTSGPFKYF. The chain joins TRBV5-1 to TRBJ2-5; 10 bases match TRBD2. The germline V gene encodes CDR1 SGHRS and CDR2 YFSETQ. V shed 5 bases and J 12 bases; nucleotides not matched to a gene: 13. The CDR3 is 14 amino acids.

This chain uses TRBV7-2 with TRBJ2-7; 7 bases map to TRBD1. This CDR3 contains 13 residues. After removal of 5 bases from V and 6 bases from J, the junction contained 7 bases not matched to a gene. Germline lookup yields CDR1 SGHTA and CDR2 FQGNSA. The CDR3, as DNA: TGTGCCAGCAGCCTGCCGGGGACAGTCGAGCAGTACTTC. Its protein is CASSLPGTVEQYF.

J is TRBJ1-6 and V is TRBV2, with unresolved D. The CDR3 is 17 residues long. Germline V CDR1 and CDR2: SNHLY, FYNNEI. The V and J ends lost 1 base and 4 bases respectively, with 14 bases between them. The CDR3 sequence is CASSEDTGRKYNSPLHF. CDR3 coding DNA: TGTGCCAGCAGTGAAGACACGGGAAGAAAATATAATTCACCCCTCCACTTT.

This rearrangement joins TRBV9 to TRBJ2-5; 7 bases are a match to TRBD2. Germline trimming cut 1 base from V and 3 bases from J; bases unmatched to any gene: 0. Germline lookup yields CDR1 SGDLS and CDR2 YYNGEE. The CDR3 covers 13 residues. In DNA, the CDR3 is TGTGCCAGCAGCGTAAGCGGGGAAGAGACCCAGTACTTC. It encodes CASSVSGEETQYF.

The rearrangement joins TRBV23-1 to TRBJ2-1; 9 nucleotides agree with TRBD2. TRBV23-1 is an ORF, with its function uncertain. The CDR3 runs 16 residues. V lost 1 base and J lost 7; bases outside the gene matches: 8. CDR3 sequence reads: CASSQFWAGGENEQFF. CDR3 DNA: TGCGCCAGCAGTCAATTTTGGGCGGGGGGGGAAAATGAGCAGTTCTTC.

This chain connects TRBV9 to TRBJ2-1, with TRBD2 matching 10 bases. CDR1 is SGDLS, CDR2 YYNGEE, per germline. J gave up 3 bases and V 4 bases, and 1 base lay outside the gene matches. CDR3 length equals 14 residues. CDR3 in amino acids: CASSPSGSYNEQFF. CDR3 DNA: TGTGCCAGCAGCCCTAGCGGGAGCTACAATGAGCAGTTCTTC.

The chain links TRBV7-9 to TRBJ2-6, with 10 bases that match TRBD1. V dropped 3 bases and J dropped 1; count of bases not matched to a gene: 6. The length of the CDR3 is 18 residues. Germline V gene sequence: CDR1 SEHNR, CDR2 FQNEAQ (reference sequence). The CDR3 DNA is TGTGCCAGCAGCTTTTCGGGACAGGGGTTTTCTGGGGCCAACGTCCTGACTTTC. This gives the protein CASSFSGQGFSGANVLTF.

The chain links TRBV5-6 to TRBJ1-5; tentative D call: TRBD1 (6 bases). V lost 1 base and J lost 1, with 12 bases in between. Germline values: CDR1 SGHDT, CDR2 YYEEEE. The CDR3 has 16 residues. CDR3 nucleotide sequence: TGTGCCAGCAGCTTGAGGTCAGGGGTCAGCAATCAGCCCCAGCATTTT. Protein sequence: CASSLRSGVSNQPQHF.

V gene TRBV5-8 combines with J gene TRBJ1-2; TRBD1 matches at 8 bases. Germline V CDR1 and CDR2: SGHTS, YDEGEE. There are 13 residues in the CDR3. J was trimmed by 3 bases and V by 4 bases; bases with no gene match: 2. CDR3 sequence reads: CASSGDRYYGYTF. Here the CDR3 DNA reads TGTGCCAGCAGCGGGGACAGGTACTATGGCTACACCTTC.

The chain uses TRBV5-1 and TRBJ1-1; 7 nucleotides match TRBD1. Germline V gene lookup returns CDR1 SGHRS and CDR2 YFSETQ. The CDR3 length is 13 residues. The J segment lost 8 bases and the V segment lost 2 bases, leaving 6 bases of the junction unmatched. The CDR3 DNA reads as TGCGCCAGCAGCTTAGAGGGACAGCGGGAAGCTTTCTTT. Translation: CASSLEGQREAFF.

This clone is a singleton in its sample. The J gene is TRBJ2-2, the V gene TRBV5-1, with 7 nucleotides matching TRBD2. Germline-derived CDR1 and CDR2 are SGHRS and YFSETQ. With V trimmed by 7 bases and J by 0 bases, 6 bases remained unmatched. The CDR3 has 15 amino acids. This CDR3 reads CASRRSGSNTGELFF. The DNA of the CDR3 is TGCGCCAGCCGCCGTAGCGGGTCGAACACCGGGGAGCTGTTTTTT.

This chain links TRBV19 with TRBJ2-5; perhaps TRBD2 as D (5 bases). The germline V and J ends were trimmed by 6 bases and 1 base, with 9 bases remaining between them. Germline lookup yields CDR1 LNHDA and CDR2 SQIVND (reference sequence). The CDR3 has 13 amino acids. CDR3 sequence reads: CASRTSGQETQYF. CDR3 DNA: TGTGCCAGTAGAACCAGCGGCCAAGAGACCCAGTACTTC.